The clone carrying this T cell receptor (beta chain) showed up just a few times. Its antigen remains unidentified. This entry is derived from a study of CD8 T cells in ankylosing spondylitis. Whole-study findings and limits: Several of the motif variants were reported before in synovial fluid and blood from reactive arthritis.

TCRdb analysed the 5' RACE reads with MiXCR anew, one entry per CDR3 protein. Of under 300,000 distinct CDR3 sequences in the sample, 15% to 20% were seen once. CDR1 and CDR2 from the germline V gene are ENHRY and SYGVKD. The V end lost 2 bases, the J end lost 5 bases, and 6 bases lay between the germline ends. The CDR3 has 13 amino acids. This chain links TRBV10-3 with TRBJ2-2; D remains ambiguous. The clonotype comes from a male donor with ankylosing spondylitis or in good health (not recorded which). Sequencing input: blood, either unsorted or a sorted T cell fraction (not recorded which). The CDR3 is CAISEPHTGELFF. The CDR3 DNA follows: TGTGCCATCAGTGAGCCACATACCGGGGAGCTGTTTTTT.